These T cell receptor beta chains were read from a single sample in a study of T cells in localized non-small cell lung cancer. The repertoire was sequenced with immunoSEQ multiplex PCR; TCRdb's copy has only in-frame clones and lacks some. The sample yields tens of thousands of clones, 70% to 90% seen once. The sample was peripheral blood, taken before any cancer treatment. These receptors all stem from a man aged 35-75 years with stage I lung adenocarcinoma. Each CDR3 is given without its conserved first and last residue. Size is omitted from some rows. Given values are once, few, many or a class for expanded clones.

TRBJ2-7 | . | TRBV5-8 | ASSNLRPQRNEQY
TRBJ1-1 | . | TRBV11-2 | ASSLGHLNTEAF
TRBJ2-3 | once | TRBV5-1 | ASTLNTDTQY
TRBJ1-4 | once | TRBV27 | ASSFGGFRSNEKLF
TRBJ2-1 | . | TRBV11-2 | ASSSPGWDRYNEQF
TRBJ2-5 | . | TRBV2 | ASSPSNLQETQY
TRBJ1-2 | . | TRBV15 | ATSRDRASGYGYT
TRBJ1-2 | . | TRBV28 | ASSSPHRRYGYT
TRBJ1-4 | . | TRBV19 | ASSGTGGIGNEKLF
TRBJ2-4 | . | TRBV13 | ASSQFYERDRELAKNIQY
TRBJ1-1 | . | TRBV27 | ASSKTGRNTEAF
TRBJ2-6 | . | TRBV6-4 | ASSEGAVYSGANVLT
TRBJ2-7 | . | TRBV19 | ASSIGLTWTAGEQY
TRBJ2-3 | . | TRBV5-4 | ASSVRTSKGDTQY
TRBJ1-4 | . | TRBV15 | ATSRALGTNEKLF
TRBJ1-2 | . | TRBV6-5 | ASSSPGDSNYGYT
TRBJ2-1 | . | TRBV5-4 | ASSQTGGSNNEQF
TRBJ2-3 | . | TRBV28 | ASSFAGLSTDTQY
TRBJ2-5 | . | TRBV19 | ASSLQGLGETQY
TRBJ1-2 | . | TRBV7-9 | ASSFLGQGPNYGYT
TRBJ2-1 | . | TRBV6-5 | ASRKATSVWNEQF
TRBJ2-5 | . | TRBV2 | ASSMRPEETQY
TRBJ1-2 | . | TRBV19 | ASSAASLMRGGIRYGYT
TRBJ2-7 | . | TRBV28 | ASSLGGQRYEQY
TRBJ1-2 | . | TRBV29-1 | SAWDSYGYT
TRBJ1-4 | . | TRBV30 | AWSPPRGYNEKLF
TRBJ2-4 | . | TRBV28 | ASSATATQLQY
TRBJ2-5 | . | TRBV27 | ASSLLGTDRRETQY
TRBJ2-1 | . | TRBV11-3 | ASSRTGVGSNNEQF
TRBJ2-7 | . | TRBV4-2 | ASSDLHSSYEQY
TRBJ2-5 | . | TRBV10-1 | ASSADRSKTQY
TRBJ2-3 | . | TRBV9 | ASSARVETDTQY
TRBJ2-1 | . | TRBV2 | ASRPGLADYNEQF
TRBJ2-2 | . | TRBV5-1 | ASSSGGQSYTGELF
TRBJ2-1 | . | TRBV7-9 | ASSSWNSGYNEQF
TRBJ2-1 | . | TRBV30 | AWSWAGGGNEQF
TRBJ1-1 | once | TRBV6-4 | ASSDSGRQGRTEAF
TRBJ2-3 | . | TRBV19 | ASSEGPGTDTQY
TRBJ2-7 | . | TRBV10-2 | ASSVTSGGLEQY
TRBJ1-4 | . | TRBV30 | AWTEGSTNEKLF
TRBJ2-5 | . | TRBV12-5 | ASGFPGLAGPGETQY
TRBJ2-5 | once | TRBV7-8 | ASSWGTLQETQY
TRBJ2-2 | few | TRBV13 | ASSLRSGGDNGELF
TRBJ2-2 | . | TRBV7-7 | ASSPTGGPGELF
TRBJ1-3 | once | TRBV7-6 | AIHKGSGNTIY
TRBJ2-1 | . | TRBV29-1 | SVFPGTGDDEQF
TRBJ2-2 | . | TRBV7-9 | ASSSTTGGIGELF
TRBJ1-2 | . | TRBV29-1 | SAEDPGARGYT
TRBJ2-1 | . | TRBV6-5 | ASRYRYNSGEQF
TRBJ1-2 | . | TRBV7-9 | ASSDDSYGYT
TRBJ1-1 | . | TRBV4-3 | ASSQMDGTEAF